These 14 T cell receptor beta chains share one sample of origin, sequenced in a study of monozygotic twins with inflammatory bowel disease (dated by TCRdb to between 2018 and 2020). Receptor amplification or capture employed 5' RACE. TCRdb names Illumina HiSeq 2500 as the instrument used. TCRdb reprocessed the raw reads; every CDR3 protein sequence is a single record, and DNA is not supplied. The sample table gives over 130,000 distinct CDR3 sequences. The ten largest clones take up 2% to 2.5% of the sample. Sequencing was performed on blood. Every receptor here comes from a human donor with ulcerative colitis or Crohn's disease, or a healthy co-twin of an affected twin (not recorded which).

The chain is built from TRBV5-1 and TRBJ2-2; the D call from TCRdb, TRBD1, cannot be confirmed without DNA. Per the germline V gene, CDR1 is SGHRS and CDR2 is YFSETQ. The CDR3 has 14 amino acids. CDR3 loop: CASRDGGGTGELFF. Full variable domain (missing parts from reference TRBV5-1 and TRBJ2-2): KAGVTQTPRYLIKTRGQQVTLSCSPISGHRSVSWYQQTPGQGLQFLFEYFSETQRNKGNFPGRFSGRQFSNSRSEMNVSTLELGDSALYLCASRDGGGTGELFFGEGSRLTVL.

The chain joins TRBV7-9 to TRBJ2-1; the D call of TRBD1 rests on TCRdb alone, since no DNA is present to check it. The CDR3 loop spans 15 amino acids. Germline-derived CDR1 and CDR2 are SEHNR and FQNEAQ (reference sequence). The CDR3 protein is CASTTRGDSSNEQFF.

This chain connects TRBV7-9 to TRBJ1-3; TCRdb indicates TRBD1, and absent DNA this call remains unverified. The CDR3 totals 12 residues. In germline, CDR1 is SEHNR, CDR2 FQNEAQ (reference sequence). The CDR3 loop is CASSWAGNTIYF.

The rearrangement joins TRBV27 to TRBJ1-2. Germline loops: CDR1 MNHEY, CDR2 SMNVEV (reference sequence). The CDR3 contains 15 residues. The CDR3: CASSLVGRGERGYTF.

This chain uses TRBV6-5 with TRBJ2-1; TCRdb picks TRBD1, but there is no DNA to check that call. Germline V gene lookup returns CDR1 MNHEY and CDR2 SVGAGI. The CDR3 is 18 residues long. The CDR3 loop reads CASSYSIIPGSSYNEQFF.

The chain employs TRBV3-1 and TRBJ2-3; TCRdb names TRBD2, which stays unverified in the absence of DNA. This CDR3 region has 14 residues. Germline V lookup: CDR1 LGHDT, CDR2 YNNKEL (reference sequence). The CDR3 region is CASSLAGDTDTQYF.

CDR3 sequence reads: CASRPTGGQQPQHF. The rearrangement links TRBV28 to TRBJ1-5; TCRdb's D call of TRBD1 is untestable without DNA. Germline-derived CDR1 and CDR2 are MDHEN and SYDVKM. This CDR3 spans 14 amino acids.

The chain joins TRBV12-3 or TRBV12-4 to TRBJ1-2. This CDR3 comprises 12 residues. The CDR3 region is CASSLMAGGYTF.

The V and J genes are TRBV5-1 and TRBJ2-5. Germline V gene data show CDR1 as SGHRS and CDR2 as YFSETQ. The CDR3 length is 13 residues. This CDR3 is CASSLVGLETQYF.

The chain combines TRBV27 with TRBJ1-2. This CDR3 is built from 14 residues. Germline lookup yields CDR1 MNHEY and CDR2 SMNVEV (reference sequence). This CDR3 is CASSYGGFPYGYTF.

The rearrangement joins TRBV7-9 to TRBJ1-1. Germline-derived CDR1 and CDR2 are SEHNR and FQNEAQ (reference sequence). The CDR3 contains 13 residues. CDR3 loop: CASSLGSLAEAFF.

The chain carries TRBV5-1 and TRBJ2-3; TCRdb calls TRBD2, which cannot be checked without DNA. Germline CDR1 SGHRS, CDR2 YFSETQ. CDR3 length: 14 residues. CDR3 residues: CASSLGLPPDTQYF.

V gene TRBV19 combines with J gene TRBJ2-2; TCRdb names TRBD1, which stays unverified in the absence of DNA. Germline loops: CDR1 LNHDA, CDR2 SQIVND (reference sequence). The CDR3 covers 15 residues. CDR3 loop: CASNPDRGLYGELFF.

V is TRBV6-1 and J is TRBJ2-5; TCRdb's assignment of TRBD1 cannot be checked, as there is no DNA. This CDR3 region has 15 residues. CDR1 is MNHNS, CDR2 SASEGT, per germline. The CDR3 loop is CASSPPTGGQETQYF.